The T cell receptor beta chain described here comes from a study of shared clonotypes between healthy human individuals. The assay was run at deep level. Using immunoSEQ multiplex PCR, the repertoire was profiled, and TCRdb retains in-frame clones only, with some absent. This sample has roughly 890,000 clones, with about 92% found just once. In regard to this clone: Its cognate antigen is unknown.

The CDR3 spans 12 residues. Germline lookup yields CDR1 MNHNY and CDR2 SVGAGI (reference sequence). Between the trimmed V and J ends, which lost 5 bases and 8 bases, there was a span of 9 bases. Selected positively for CCR7 and CD45RO-negative, naive CD8 cells excluded terminally differentiated effector memory CD45RA+ cells. Regarding the study as a whole: Naive subsets generally exceeded memory subsets in estimated richness. When naive CD4 clonotypes were compared across a few donors, 4% to 5.5% were shared. Unshared clonotypes carried lower generation probabilities than those common to all four donors.

This chain connects TRBV6-6 to TRBJ1-4; D remains ambiguous. The origin of this receptor is a young man in good health. The source material was naive CD8+ T cells sorted from blood. The DNA of the CDR3 is TGTGCCAGCAGTAACGGCGGAGAAAAACTGTTTTTT. Residues: CASSNGGEKLFF.